These 25 T cell receptor beta chains were all obtained from the same sample, sequenced in a study of T-cell reconstitution after alpha-beta-depleted transplantation in children. TCRbeta library construction was performed incorporating unique molecular identifiers. TCRdb called the PCR reads again in MiXCR, with one record for every CDR3 protein. In the table there are more than 500,000 distinct CDR3 sequences, 11% of which are singletons. The source material was PBMCs, mostly from graft donor cells, sampled 180 days after TCRalphabeta/CD19-depleted stem cell transplant. All receptors come from a female patient aged 2-15 years who had a stem cell transplant for aplastic anemia, so the T cells may come from the graft donor.

This chain connects TRBV6-2 or TRBV6-3 to TRBJ1-2, with a possible D match to TRBD1 (5 bases). CDR1 and CDR2 (germline): MNHEY, SVGEGT. The germline V and J ends were trimmed by 10 bases and 3 bases, with 21 bases remaining between them. The CDR3 length is 15 residues. This chain's CDR3 is CATKSQQEGYYGYTF. DNA of the CDR3: TGTGCCACCAAATCGCAACAGGAGGGCTACTATGGCTACACCTTC.

This clonotype was picked up many times. The chain links TRBV5-1 to TRBJ2-5; 8 positions match TRBD2. Trimming at V came to 4 bases and at J to 5 bases, leaving 7 bases not matched to a gene. This CDR3 has 14 residues. Germline lookup yields CDR1 SGHRS and CDR2 YFSETQ. CDR3 sequence (DNA): TGCGCCAGCAGCGGAGGTTCGGGGGGGGAGACCCAGTACTTC. As protein: CASSGGSGGETQYF.

V is TRBV6-5 and J is TRBJ2-3, with TRBD2 matching 7 bases. The CDR3 spans 16 residues. Germline lookup yields CDR1 MNHEY and CDR2 SVGAGI. Trimming at V came to 0 bases and at J to 5 bases, leaving 8 bases not matched to a gene. Here the CDR3 DNA reads TGTGCCAGCAGTTACTCGGGGGGAGGGCAGGGAGATACGCAGTATTTT. Translation: CASSYSGGGQGDTQYF.

This clonotype came up a few times. The V gene is TRBV5-1, the J gene TRBJ2-5, with D possibly being TRBD1 (7 bases). The CDR3 loop spans 13 amino acids. The germline V gene encodes CDR1 SGHRS and CDR2 YFSETQ. The ends were cut back, 0 bases at V and 7 bases at J, with 10 bases in the middle. The CDR3 DNA follows: TGCGCCAGCAGCTTGGCGGGGGACAGGACCCAGTACTTC. The encoded protein is CASSLAGDRTQYF.

This clonotype occurred a few times. This chain uses TRBV2 with TRBJ2-7; D is unresolved. Trimming removed 2 bases at V and 4 bases at J, with 18 bases between. Per germline, CDR1 SNHLY and CDR2 FYNNEI. The CDR3 length is 16 residues. The CDR3 spells CASSELAERGLYEQYF. The CDR3, as DNA: TGTGCCAGCAGTGAACTTGCAGAGAGAGGATTGTACGAGCAGTACTTC.

V usage is TRBV18 and J usage is TRBJ1-1, with D possibly matching TRBD1 (6 bases). The CDR3 contains 14 residues. Germline assignment: CDR1 KGHSH and CDR2 LQKENI. V was pared by 6 bases and J by 3 bases, with 14 bases between. In DNA, the CDR3 is TGTGCCAGCTCCATCGGGGGCATTTACACTGAAGCTTTCTTT. Amino acids: CASSIGGIYTEAFF.

This clonotype was counted only a few times. The chain links TRBV7-9 to TRBJ2-5, with a possible D match to TRBD2 (7 bases). The CDR3 covers 14 residues. Germline lookup yields CDR1 SEHNR and CDR2 FQNEAQ (reference sequence). The ends were cut back, 6 bases at V and 5 bases at J, with 16 bases in the middle. CDR3 protein: CASRDPGGRETQYF. In nucleotides, the CDR3 is TGTGCCAGCAGGGATCCCGGGGGGCGGGAGACCCAGTACTTC.

The chain couples TRBV7-8 to TRBJ2-1; D is possibly TRBD2 (7 bases). Germline V CDR1 and CDR2: SGHVS, FQNEAQ. Between the trimmed V and J ends, which lost 5 bases and 8 bases, there was a span of 28 bases. This CDR3 contains 18 residues. The CDR3: CASSNAGRGGRAIHEQFF. CDR3 sequence (DNA): TGTGCCAGCAGCAACGCAGGCCGAGGGGGGAGGGCCATCCATGAGCAGTTCTTC.

This clonotype has a handful of counts. This chain links TRBV19 with TRBJ2-1, with TRBD1 matching over 11 bases. CDR1 is LNHDA, CDR2 SQIVND, per germline (reference sequence). The V gene end was trimmed by 4 bases and the J gene end by 4 bases; junction bases not matched to a gene: 3. This CDR3 comprises 15 residues. As DNA, the CDR3 is TGTGCCAGTAGTACGGACAGGGGGCGATACAATGAGCAGTTCTTC. It yields the protein CASSTDRGRYNEQFF.

This clonotype was observed a handful of times. The rearrangement uses TRBV12-3 or TRBV12-4 and TRBJ1-1; D call uncertain. Between the trimmed V and J ends, which lost 3 bases and 5 bases, there was a span of 10 bases. CDR3 length: 13 residues. CDR3 sequence: CASSLSRLTEAFF. The CDR3, as DNA: TGTGCCAGCAGTTTGAGCAGGCTTACTGAAGCTTTCTTT.

The chain uses TRBV3-1 and TRBJ2-3; D call uncertain. V was pared by 3 bases and J by 2 bases, with 6 bases between. This CDR3 is 13 amino acids long. Per the germline V gene, CDR1 is LGHDT and CDR2 is YNNKEL (reference sequence). The DNA of the CDR3 is TGTGCCAGCAGCCAGGATGTCACAGATACGCAGTATTTT. Protein product: CASSQDVTDTQYF.

This clonotype occurred a few times. The chain carries TRBV21-1 and TRBJ2-7; the table names TRBD1, a call not compared with the DNA. TRBV21-1 is termed a pseudogene. There are 19 residues in the CDR3. The CDR3 DNA reads TGTGCCAGCAGCAATCCAACACCATGCGACGCCCGCCTGGGCTACGAGCAGTACGTC. This encodes CASSNPTPCDARLGYEQYV.

V is TRBV21-1 and J is TRBJ2-7. TRBV21-1 is a pseudogene segment. CDR3 length: 11 residues. CDR3 sequence (DNA): TGTGCCACCCAAGGAGTCTACGGGCAGTACGTC. It translates to CATQGVYGQYV.

In this sample, this clonotype turned up a few times. This rearrangement joins TRBV7-2 to TRBJ2-5; 9 bases are shared with TRBD2. CDR1 and CDR2 from the germline V gene are SGHTA and FQGNSA. The CDR3 length is 16 residues. Germline trimming cut 5 bases from V and 5 bases from J; bases unmatched to any gene: 12. The DNA of the CDR3 is TGTGCCAGCAGCCCAAGGAATAGCGGGGGATCGGAGACCCAGTACTTC. It codes for CASSPRNSGGSETQYF.

The V call is TRBV9, the J call TRBJ2-1; the match to TRBD2 covers 8 bases. The CDR3 loop spans 15 amino acids. Germline V gene lookup returns CDR1 SGDLS and CDR2 YYNGEE. Trimming removed 4 bases from V and 9 bases from J; junction bases left unmatched: 12. This chain's CDR3 is CASSIDPGLGVEQFF. CDR3 nucleotides: TGTGCCAGCAGCATAGACCCGGGACTAGGGGTTGAGCAGTTCTTC.

On this clonotype itself: This sequence may be a read error, since a much larger clone differs from it by one base. This chain connects TRBV5-6 to TRBJ1-5; 7 nucleotides agree with TRBD1. Germline loops: CDR1 SGHDT, CDR2 YYEEEE. V lost 8 bases and J lost 4; bases outside the gene matches: 9. The CDR3 totals 14 residues. The CDR3 DNA reads as TGTGCCAGGAGCCGGGACAGTGGGAATCAGCCCCAGCATTTT. Protein product: CARSRDSGNQPQHF.

Regarding this clonotype: The junction shows a germline mismatch at one end, possibly a read error. V is TRBV12-3 or TRBV12-4 and J is TRBJ2-1; TRBD2 matches at 14 bases. The CDR3 runs 19 residues. The CDR3 DNA is TGTGCCTGCAGTCCTCCGGGACTAGCGGGAGTTTCTTCCTACAATGAGCAGTTCTTC. This gives the protein CACSPPGLAGVSSYNEQFF.

The CDR3 reads CASSGRDGYYSGNTIYF. In DNA form, the CDR3 reads TGTGCCAGCAGCGGCCGGGACGGATACTACTCTGGAAACACCATATATTTT. V and J are TRBV7-2 and TRBJ1-3; perhaps TRBD1 as D (5 bases). The CDR3 length is 17 residues. Trimming stripped 5 bases from V and 0 bases from J, with 17 bases between. Germline lookup yields CDR1 SGHTA and CDR2 FQGNSA.

The J gene is TRBJ2-7, the V gene TRBV29-1, with 10 bases aligning to TRBD1. V lost 4 bases to trimming and J lost 5 bases; unmatched junction nucleotides: 5. Germline CDR1 is SQVTM and CDR2 is ANQGSEA. The CDR3 spans 13 residues. The CDR3 sequence is CSVVRDRGNEQYF. The CDR3 coding sequence is TGCAGCGTTGTAAGGGACAGGGGTAACGAGCAGTACTTC.

This clonotype was counted a few times. The chain carries TRBV30 and TRBJ2-1, with 8 bases fitting TRBD2. Germline V gives CDR1 GTSNPN, CDR2 SVGIG (reference sequence). V dropped 1 base and J dropped 10; count of bases not matched to a gene: 3. This CDR3 has 12 residues. CDR3 sequence: CAWSAVAGEQFF. The CDR3 DNA reads TGTGCCTGGAGTGCCGTAGCGGGAGAGCAGTTCTTC.

A few counts support this clonotype. The V and J genes are TRBV6-2 or TRBV6-3 and TRBJ2-2, with 12 positions matching TRBD2. CDR1 and CDR2 (germline): MNHEY, SVGEGT. The CDR3 runs to 17 residues. Unmatched junction bases numbered 10, after V lost 4 bases and J lost 7 bases. This CDR3 is CASSSPGLAGSGGELFF. The CDR3 DNA follows: TGTGCCAGCAGTTCACCGGGACTAGCGGGTAGCGGCGGGGAGCTGTTTTTT.

The J gene is TRBJ2-6, the V gene TRBV29-1, with D maybe TRBD1 (5 bases). CDR3 length: 14 residues. Germline V CDR1 and CDR2: SQVTM, ANQGSEA. Trimming pared 3 bases from V and 2 bases from J, leaving 8 bases between. The CDR3 protein is CSVELGAGANVLTF. In nucleotides, the CDR3 is TGCAGCGTTGAGTTAGGGGCTGGGGCCAACGTCCTGACTTTC.

This clonotype was detected ten times or more. The chain couples TRBV7-6 to TRBJ2-5, with 13 bases fitting TRBD2. V shed 1 base and J 4 bases; nucleotides not matched to a gene: 0. CDR3 size: 15 residues. Germline loops: CDR1 SGHVS, CDR2 FNYEAQ. The CDR3 nucleotides read TGTGCCAGCAGCTTAGGGACTAGCGGGAGAGAGACCCAGTACTTC. As protein: CASSLGTSGRETQYF.

This chain links TRBV7-2 with TRBJ1-4; D is unclear. The CDR3 is made up of 13 amino acids. Germline V lookup: CDR1 SGHTA, CDR2 FQGNSA. Trimming cost V 6 bases and J 5 bases, with 10 bases left between them. In DNA form, the CDR3 reads TGTGCCAGCAGAAAAATGGCCAATGAAAAACTGTTTTTT. Protein product: CASRKMANEKLFF.

This clonotype was seen at least ten times. CDR3 coding DNA: TGTGCCAGCAGTCTTGGGACAGGGGGCCGGAACACTGAAGCTTTCTTT. Amino acid sequence: CASSLGTGGRNTEAFF. The V gene is TRBV28, the J gene TRBJ1-1; 12 bases align to TRBD1. The CDR3 spans 16 residues. The V and J ends lost 5 bases and 1 base, in that order; junction bases with no gene match: 5. Germline V lookup: CDR1 MDHEN, CDR2 SYDVKM.